This T cell receptor (beta chain) was profiled in a study of shared clonotypes between healthy human individuals. At the level of the study: Ranging from 18 to 49 in age, donors were a couple of women and a few men.

Overall study results and limits: The study generally estimated greater richness for naive than memory subsets.

CDR3 length: 15 residues. CDR1 MDHEN and CDR2 SYDVKM come from the germline V gene. Germline trimming cut 10 bases from V and 0 bases from J; bases unmatched to any gene: 12. As regards this clone: What it binds is unknown.

A roughly 200 ng quantity of DNA, 32,000 or so T cell genomes, went into the sorted-subset replicate PCRs. Sequenced by immunoSEQ multiplex PCR; TCRdb stores in-frame clones only, minus some. The sample shows about 330,000 clones, roughly 70% of them seen only once. This receptor was identified in a man aged 25-45 years in good health. Material: memory CD4+ T cells sorted from blood. Documented subset: CD45RA-negative fraction. The chain links TRBV28 to TRBJ2-7; 7 bases are a match to TRBD2. The DNA of the CDR3 is TGTGCCACCTTCCAGCCGGGCGGGAGCTCCTACGAGCAGTACTTC. It translates to CATFQPGGSSYEQYF.